The present T cell receptor (beta chain) was sequenced within a study of PD-L1 blockade in urothelial cancer. Trimming cost V 6 bases and J 1 base, with 17 bases left between them. The germline CDR1 and CDR2 sequences are SGDLS and YYNGEE. The CDR3 has 15 residues. Generated by immunoSEQ multiplex PCR, the TCRdb table keeps only in-frame clones and is missing some. The sample contains around 100,000 clones, 91% of which appear only once. The time point denotes: peripheral blood 6 weeks after treatment start. This rearrangement joins TRBV9 to TRBJ2-7, with a weak D call TRBD2 (7 bases). The sequences come from PBMCs, collected around atezolizumab (anti-PD-L1) treatment. The receptor comes from a man between 60 and 75 years old with urothelial cancer. CDR3 in DNA: TGTGCCAGCACCCTGGGGGGGCTGGAGTCCTACGAGCAGTACTTC. Protein: CASTLGGLESYEQYF.